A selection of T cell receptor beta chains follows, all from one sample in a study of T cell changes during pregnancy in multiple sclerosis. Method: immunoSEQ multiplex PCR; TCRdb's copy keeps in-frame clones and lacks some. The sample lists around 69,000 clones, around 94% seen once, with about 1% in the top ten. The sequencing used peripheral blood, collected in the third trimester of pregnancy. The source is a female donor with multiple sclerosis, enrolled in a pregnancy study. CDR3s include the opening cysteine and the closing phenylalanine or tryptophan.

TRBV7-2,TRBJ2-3,CASSLPGLAGTTAQYF
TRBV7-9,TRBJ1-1,CASSLHVDRGHAEAFF
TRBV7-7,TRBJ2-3,CASSAQAGGDTQYF
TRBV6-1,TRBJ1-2,CASSTRTVYGYTF
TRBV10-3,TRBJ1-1,CAIRTGMRKTEAFF
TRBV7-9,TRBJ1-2,CASSLAQVDSSDGGYTF
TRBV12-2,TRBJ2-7,CASRSRDYPYEQYF
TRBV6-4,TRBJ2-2,CASRTSSNTGELFF
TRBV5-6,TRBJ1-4,CASSLGAANEKLFF
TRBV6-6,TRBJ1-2,CASSYSGTGDYGYTF
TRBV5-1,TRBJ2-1,CASSFREVVGEQFF
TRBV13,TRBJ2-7,CASSLGPGDMLYEQYF
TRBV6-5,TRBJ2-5,CASSNGQGVQETQYF
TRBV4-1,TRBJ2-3,CASSERQGGADTQYF
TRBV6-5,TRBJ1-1,CASRRRGQTEAFF
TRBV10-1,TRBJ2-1,CASSVIQGANEQFF